This T cell receptor beta chain was identified in a study of blood T cell repertoires in COVID-19. Study-wide background: Samples came from the United States, Italy and Spain, spanning acute and convalescent COVID-19. Nucleic acid was either cDNA or gDNA, and it came from T cells, B-cell-depleted T cells, or PBMCs.

The V gene's germline CDR1 is WSHSY and CDR2 SAAADI. The CDR3 totals 13 residues. With 9 bases removed from V and 7 bases from J, the gap between germline ends came to 16 bases. In the authors' workflow: Amplification with reference gene primers provided the estimates of nucleated cell counts. Sequencing used immunoSEQ multiplex PCR; TCRdb keeps in-frame clones, though not all of them. The DNA was the basis for D and trimming; V, J and clone size are from that table. This repertoire shows about 230,000 clones, about 88% found once; its top ten account for around 0.97%. This sequence originates from a man aged 40-55 years with acute or convalescent COVID-19. Sequencing was performed on peripheral blood. V and J are TRBV10-2 and TRBJ1-5; D perhaps matches TRBD1 (6 bases). The chain's CDR3 is CASFQGQGQPQHF. DNA for the CDR3: TGCGCCAGTTTTCAGGGGCAAGGGCAGCCCCAGCATTTT.